A selection of T cell receptor beta chains follows, all from one sample in a study of identical twins. TCRdb recomputed calls from the 5' RACE reads with MiXCR, one row per CDR3 protein. This table has just under 650,000 distinct CDR3 sequences, under 8.5% appearing once. The same sample was also used in a study of yellow fever vaccine responses in identical twins.

The sequenced sample was PBMCs. All receptors derive from a young woman in good health. Each CDR3 is given with its conserved first and last residue. Fields, in order: D gene, clone size, V gene, J gene, CDR3 DNA, CDR3 protein. D genes are given only for firm matches. Expanded clones get a size class; other rows say once, few or many, or leave the size out.

-	many	TRBV5-1	TRBJ2-2	TGCGCCAGCAGCTTGGAACAGGGAACCGGGGAGCTGTTTTTT	CASSLEQGTGELFF
TRBD2	many	TRBV15	TRBJ2-5	TGTGCCACCAGCAACCGACTAGCGGGAGGTCGAGAGACCCAGTACTTC	CATSNRLAGGRETQYF
-	few	TRBV12-3/TRBV12-4	TRBJ2-4	TGTGCCAGCAGGCAAGGGGTAGCCAAAAACATTCAGTACTTC	CASRQGVAKNIQYF
-	many	TRBV27	TRBJ2-2	TGTGCCACGATTGGGGAGGGGGCTGCCGGGGAGCTGTTTTTT	CATIGEGAAGELFF
TRBD2	many	TRBV20-1	TRBJ2-1	TGCAGTGCTTTTAGCGGGGGCTTCAATGAGCAGTTCTTC	CSAFSGGFNEQFF
-	many	TRBV28	TRBJ2-1	TGTGCCAGCAGTTTTCCCCCGGCAGGGCCCAAGGACAATGAGCAGTTCTTC	CASSFPPAGPKDNEQFF
TRBD2	few	TRBV19	TRBJ2-7	TGTGCCAGTAGTGCCGTTCGCTCTAGCGGGAGTTACGAGCAGTACTTC	CASSAVRSSGSYEQYF
-	few	TRBV20-1	TRBJ2-7	TGCAGTGCTAGAAACTCGGGAGACCTGGGATACGAGCAGTACTTC	CSARNSGDLGYEQYF
-	-	TRBV10-3	TRBJ2-7	TGTGCCATCAACGCTCCGGAAACCTACGAGCAGTACTTC	CAINAPETYEQYF
TRBD2	many	TRBV29-1	TRBJ2-7	TGCAGCGGTCGACTAGCGGGAGGGTATGAGCAGTACTTC	CSGRLAGGYEQYF
-	-	TRBV6-1	TRBJ2-1	TGTGCCAGCAGCCCCCGGGAACATTACAATGAGCAGTTCTTC	CASSPREHYNEQFF
-	many	TRBV12-3/TRBV12-4	TRBJ2-1	TGTGCCAGCAGTTTATTGCCCTCGCTTCTTGAGCAGTTCTTC	CASSLLPSLLEQFF
TRBD1	few	TRBV5-4	TRBJ1-1	TGTGCCAGCAGCAGCGGACAGGGGAAGAACACTGAAGCTTTCTTT	CASSSGQGKNTEAFF
TRBD2	many	TRBV4-1	TRBJ2-2	TGCGCCAGCAGCCAAGATCTCGCTAGCGGGAGGGCCGGGGAGCTGTTTTTT	CASSQDLASGRAGELFF
-	few	TRBV5-6	TRBJ1-2	TGTGCCAGCAGCGGGGGGGGACACTATGGCTACACCTTC	CASSGGGHYGYTF
-	many	TRBV27	TRBJ2-2	TGTGCCAGCAGTTTCTTCGCCGACAGGAACACCGGGGAGCTGTTTTTT	CASSFFADRNTGELFF
-	-	TRBV5-1	TRBJ1-2	TGCGCCAGCAGCCGAACGGGTCGCAACTATGGCTACACCTTC	CASSRTGRNYGYTF
TRBD1	many	TRBV9	TRBJ2-7	TGTGCCAGCAGCGTAGGGGGGACAGGGGCCCACGAGCAGTACTTC	CASSVGGTGAHEQYF
-	few	TRBV5-5	TRBJ1-1	TGTGCCAGCAGCCCCCGCGACTGGACTGAAGCTTTCTTT	CASSPRDWTEAFF
-	many	TRBV20-1	TRBJ2-2	TGCAGTGCAACCGACAGCACCGGGGAGCTGTTTTTT	CSATDSTGELFF
-	many	TRBV7-2	TRBJ1-3	TGTGCCAGCAGCTCATCCCCTGTTAGCTCTGGAAACACCATATATTTT	CASSSSPVSSGNTIYF
-	-	TRBV12-3/TRBV12-4	TRBJ2-3	TGTGCCAGCAGTTTCCCTAACACAGATACGCAGTATTTT	CASSFPNTDTQYF
-	many	TRBV6-1	TRBJ1-3	TGTGCCAGCAGCCTAAGGGCATACTCTGGAAACACCATATATTTT	CASSLRAYSGNTIYF
-	many	TRBV29-1	TRBJ2-1	TGCAGCGTTGAATCATCGTTAGCGGAGACGTCTATGGATGAGCAGTTCTTC	CSVESSLAETSMDEQFF
-	many	TRBV12-3/TRBV12-4	TRBJ1-3	TGTGCCAGCAGTTTCTGGACAGAGGGAAACACCATATATTTT	CASSFWTEGNTIYF
-	-	TRBV4-1	TRBJ2-3	TGCGCCAGCAGCCCGGAGATTGATACGCAGTATTTT	CASSPEIDTQYF
TRBD2	-	TRBV15	TRBJ2-2	TGTGCCACCCACGGTGGGGGGGCGAACACCGGGGAGCTGTTTTTT	CATHGGGANTGELFF
-	-	TRBV2	TRBJ2-2	TGTGCCAGCAGTATTGAGGAGTCGAACACCGGGGAGCTGTTTTTT	CASSIEESNTGELFF
TRBD2	-	TRBV7-2	TRBJ2-5	TGTGCCAGCAGCACCCTCGATTCTAGCGGAGGGACCCAGTACTTC	CASSTLDSSGGTQYF
TRBD1	-	TRBV5-1	TRBJ1-1	TGCGCCAGCAGCTTGGGACAGGGCGACGCTGAAGCTTTCTTT	CASSLGQGDAEAFF
TRBD1	many	TRBV7-8	TRBJ2-2	TGTGCCAGCAGCTTAAGGGGGCCCTCAACTTTAACCGGGGAGCTGTTTTTT	CASSLRGPSTLTGELFF
TRBD2	few	TRBV20-1	TRBJ2-2	TGCAGTGCTAGCCTAGCGGACACCGGGGAGCTGTTTTTT	CSASLADTGELFF
-	-	TRBV18	TRBJ2-2	TGTGCCAGCTCTCCTACAGGGCGCCCCGGGACTACGGCGAACACCGGGGAGCTGTTTTTT	CASSPTGRPGTTANTGELFF
-	many	TRBV5-1	TRBJ2-3	TGCGCCAGCAGCAGCAGACCCGGAGATACGCAGTATTTT	CASSSRPGDTQYF
-	many	TRBV10-3	TRBJ2-3	TGTGCCATCAGTGAGTCGCGGGGGCCACGACTTAGCACAGATACGCAGTATTTT	CAISESRGPRLSTDTQYF
TRBD2	many	TRBV12-3/TRBV12-4	TRBJ2-1	TGTGCCACCACTACTAGCGCTTACAATGAGCAGTTCTTC	CATTTSAYNEQFF
-	few	TRBV20-1	TRBJ1-5	TGCAGTGCTAGAGGATCAATAAATCAGCCCCAGCATTTT	CSARGSINQPQHF
TRBD2	-	TRBV20-1	TRBJ2-1	TGCAGTGCTAGAAGGGTAGCGGGAGGCTCGAGCTCCTACAATGAGCAGTTCTTC	CSARRVAGGSSSYNEQFF
-	-	TRBV28	TRBJ1-6	TGTGCCAGCAGTCTATCTCGGGGATGGGGATCACCCCTCCACTTT	CASSLSRGWGSPLHF
TRBD2	many	TRBV11-3	TRBJ2-1	TGTGCCAGCAGCTTAGCTCTAGCGGGTAGTAATGAGCAGTTCTTC	CASSLALAGSNEQFF
-	few	TRBV12-3/TRBV12-4	TRBJ1-5	TGTGCCAGCAGTTTAGGGGAAGGACTCTATAGCAATCAGCCCCAGCATTTT	CASSLGEGLYSNQPQHF